Listed here are 11 T cell receptor beta chains from one sample, sequenced in a study of OX40 agonist ivuxolimab in advanced cancers. Repertoires were generated with immunoSEQ multiplex PCR, while TCRdb's copy carries only in-frame clones and drops some. Altogether about 100,000 clones are present, less than 95% being singletons, with the ten largest covering 0.5% to 0.8%. The material sequenced was CD4+ or CD8+ T cells sorted from blood, taken in a trial of the OX40 agonist ivuxolimab. These receptors were collected from an adult with an advanced solid tumor such as melanoma, head and neck, liver or kidney cancer.

The chain links TRBV5-1 to TRBJ2-5; 8 nucleotides agree with TRBD1. With 0 bases clipped from V and 4 bases from J, the junction kept 5 bases outside the gene matches. Germline CDR1 reads SGHRS; CDR2 reads YFSETQ. The CDR3 contains 15 residues. The CDR3 spells CASSLVTGGLETQYF. DNA of the CDR3: TGCGCCAGCAGCTTGGTAACAGGGGGTTTAGAGACCCAGTACTTC.

This clone was observed a single time. The V gene is TRBV11-2, the J gene TRBJ1-3; no reliable D call. Germline loops: CDR1 SGHAT, CDR2 FQNNGV. This CDR3 is 16 amino acids long. V was trimmed by 5 bases and J by 2 bases, leaving 16 bases between them. CDR3 amino acids: CASSTPGLAPGNTIYF. The CDR3, as DNA: TGTGCCAGCAGCACTCCCGGGCTCGCCCCTGGAAACACCATATATTTT.

The DNA for the CDR3 is TGTGCCAGCAGTTCCAGGACTGTAGCCGGGGAGCTGTTTTTT. Translated: CASSSRTVAGELFF. The chain has TRBV2 and TRBJ2-2; a possible D gene is TRBD2 (5 bases). The length of the CDR3 is 14 residues. Trimming shortened V by 5 bases and J by 6 bases, and 13 bases separated the two germline ends. Germline CDR1 SNHLY, CDR2 FYNNEI.

The genes are TRBV5-1 and TRBJ1-1; tentative D call: TRBD1 (6 bases). CDR3 length equals 14 residues. V lost 4 bases, J lost 4 bases, and 14 bases lay in between. Germline loops: CDR1 SGHRS, CDR2 YFSETQ. Here the CDR3 reads CASSQTGSGTEAFF. CDR3 DNA sequence: TGCGCCAGCAGCCAGACAGGTAGCGGCACTGAAGCTTTCTTT.

The rearrangement uses TRBV9 and TRBJ2-3; D gene ambiguous. The germline V and J ends were trimmed by 4 bases and 1 base, with 16 bases remaining between them. The germline V gene has CDR1 SGDLS and CDR2 YYNGEE. CDR3 length: 16 residues. As DNA, the CDR3 is TGTGCCAGCAGCCCCGAGGCCGTTAAGGGCACAGATACGCAGTATTTT. This encodes CASSPEAVKGTDTQYF.

V and J are TRBV19 and TRBJ2-3; no reliable D call. V was cut by 4 bases and J by 4 bases, with 12 bases left in between. There are 14 residues in the CDR3. The V gene's germline CDR1 is LNHDA and CDR2 SQIVND (reference sequence). As DNA, the CDR3 is TGTGCCAGTAGTAACATGAACCGCGCAGATACGCAGTATTTT. Translated, it gives CASSNMNRADTQYF.

This chain links TRBV7-9 with TRBJ2-7; D call uncertain. V was cut by 5 bases and J by 0 bases, with 5 bases left in between. The CDR3 consists of 12 residues. Per the germline V gene, CDR1 is SEHNR and CDR2 is FQNEAQ (reference sequence). The CDR3 DNA reads TGTGCCAGCAGCCAGAGCTCCTACGAGCAGTACTTC. Translation: CASSQSSYEQYF.

The V gene is TRBV12-5, the J gene TRBJ2-3; 7 nucleotides match TRBD1. The junction had 5 bases not matched to a gene; V was cut back by 5 bases and J by 0 bases. The CDR3 is made up of 15 amino acids. Per germline, CDR1 LGHNT and CDR2 FRNRAP. The CDR3 DNA follows: TGTGCTAGTGGTCCGGACAGGTTTAGCACAGATACGCAGTATTTT. Translating it yields CASGPDRFSTDTQYF.

The V and J genes are TRBV4-1 and TRBJ2-3, with a tentative D call TRBD1 (5 bases). The germline CDR1 and CDR2 sequences are MGHRA and YSYEKL. This CDR3 comprises 14 residues. Trimming shortened V by 0 bases and J by 5 bases, and 9 bases separated the two germline ends. In DNA form, the CDR3 reads TGCGCCAGCAGCCAAGAAGGGGAAAAAGATACGCAGTATTTT. Its translation is CASSQEGEKDTQYF.

This clone was detected only a few times. The J gene is TRBJ2-7, the V gene TRBV5-1, with D possibly TRBD1 on 5 matching bases. Germline CDR1 is SGHRS and CDR2 is YFSETQ. This CDR3 is 15 amino acids long. Trimming removed 0 bases from V and 2 bases from J, with 12 bases in between. The CDR3 DNA reads TGCGCCAGCAGCTTGGAATCGGGCAGGGCCTACGAGCAGTACTTC. Encoded protein: CASSLESGRAYEQYF.

V usage is TRBV27 and J usage is TRBJ1-2; the D is unclear. This CDR3 is 13 amino acids long. CDR1 and CDR2 from the germline V gene are MNHEY and SMNVEV (reference sequence). Deletions cut 2 bases from V and 7 bases from J, with 11 bases between. The CDR3 loop is CASSLEGRAGYTF. The CDR3 nucleotides read TGTGCCAGCAGTTTAGAAGGCCGGGCTGGCTACACCTTC.